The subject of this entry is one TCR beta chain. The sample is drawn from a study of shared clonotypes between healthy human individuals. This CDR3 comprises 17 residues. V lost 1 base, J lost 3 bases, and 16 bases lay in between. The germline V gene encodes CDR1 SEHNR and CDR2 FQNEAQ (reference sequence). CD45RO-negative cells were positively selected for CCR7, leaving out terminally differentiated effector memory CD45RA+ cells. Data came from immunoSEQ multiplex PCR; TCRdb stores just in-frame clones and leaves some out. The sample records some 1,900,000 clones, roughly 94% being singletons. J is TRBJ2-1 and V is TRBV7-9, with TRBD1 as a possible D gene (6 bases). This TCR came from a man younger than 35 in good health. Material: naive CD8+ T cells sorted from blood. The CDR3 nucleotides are TGTGCCAGCAGCTTAGAGTATTCAGGGGCACTCTACAATGAGCAGTTCTTC. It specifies CASSLEYSGALYNEQFF.